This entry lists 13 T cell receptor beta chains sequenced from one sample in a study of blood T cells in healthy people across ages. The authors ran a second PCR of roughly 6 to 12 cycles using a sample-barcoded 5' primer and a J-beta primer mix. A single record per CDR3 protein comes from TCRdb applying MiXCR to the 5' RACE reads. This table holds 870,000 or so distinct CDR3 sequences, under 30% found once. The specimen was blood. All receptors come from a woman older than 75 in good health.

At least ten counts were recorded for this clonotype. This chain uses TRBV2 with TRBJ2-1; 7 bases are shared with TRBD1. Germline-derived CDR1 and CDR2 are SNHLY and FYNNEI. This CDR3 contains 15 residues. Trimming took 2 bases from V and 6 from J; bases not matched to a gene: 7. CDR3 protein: CASSENRGAGNEQFF. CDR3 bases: TGTGCCAGCAGTGAAAACAGGGGCGCCGGCAATGAGCAGTTCTTC.

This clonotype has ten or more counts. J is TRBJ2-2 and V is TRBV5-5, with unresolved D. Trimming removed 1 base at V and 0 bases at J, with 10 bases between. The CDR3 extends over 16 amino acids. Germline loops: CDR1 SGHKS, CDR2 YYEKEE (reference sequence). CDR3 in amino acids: CASSLRTDANTGELFF. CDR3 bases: TGTGCCAGCAGCTTGCGGACGGACGCGAACACCGGGGAGCTGTTTTTT.

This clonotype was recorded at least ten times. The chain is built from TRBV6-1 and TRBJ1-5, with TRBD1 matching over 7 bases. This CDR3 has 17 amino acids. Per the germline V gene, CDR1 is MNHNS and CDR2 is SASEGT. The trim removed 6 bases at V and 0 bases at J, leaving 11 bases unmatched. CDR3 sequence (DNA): TGTGCCAGCAGCCCACAGGGGCCGAGGGTTAGCAATCAGCCCCAGCATTTT. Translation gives CASSPQGPRVSNQPQHF.

This chain's CDR3 is CSVDPGGLETQYF. The CDR3 DNA reads as TGCAGCGTTGACCCAGGAGGGCTGGAGACCCAGTACTTC. V and J are TRBV29-1 and TRBJ2-5; perhaps TRBD2 as D (6 bases). The CDR3 is 13 residues long. Trimming removed 3 bases from V and 5 bases from J, with 13 bases in between. Germline CDR1 reads SQVTM; CDR2 reads ANQGSEA. Full variable domain (rest looked up from reference TRBV29-1 and TRBJ2-5): SAVISQKPSRDICQRGTSLTIQCQVDSQVTMMFWYRQQPGQSLTLIATANQGSEATYESGFVIDKFPISRPNLTFSTLTVSNMSPEDSSIYLCSVDPGGLETQYFGPGTRLLVL.

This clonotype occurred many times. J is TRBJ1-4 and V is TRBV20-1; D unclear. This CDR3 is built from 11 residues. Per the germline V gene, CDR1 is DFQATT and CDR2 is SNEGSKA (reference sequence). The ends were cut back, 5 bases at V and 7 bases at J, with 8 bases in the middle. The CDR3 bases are TGCAGTGCTCGGAGAGGTGAAAAACTGTTTTTT. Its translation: CSARRGEKLFF.

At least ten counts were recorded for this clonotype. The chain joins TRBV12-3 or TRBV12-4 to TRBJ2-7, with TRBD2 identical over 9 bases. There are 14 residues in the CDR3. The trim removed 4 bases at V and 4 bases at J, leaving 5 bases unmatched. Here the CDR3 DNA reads TGTGCCAGCAGTTCGACTAGCGGAGATTACGAGCAGTACTTC. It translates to CASSSTSGDYEQYF.

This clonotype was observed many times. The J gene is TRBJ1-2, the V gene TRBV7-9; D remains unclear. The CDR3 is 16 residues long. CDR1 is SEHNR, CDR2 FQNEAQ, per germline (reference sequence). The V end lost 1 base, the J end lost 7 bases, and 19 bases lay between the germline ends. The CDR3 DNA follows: TGTGCCAGCAGCTTAGAGGCAGCTAAGGCGCTAAGTGGCTACACCTTC. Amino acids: CASSLEAAKALSGYTF.

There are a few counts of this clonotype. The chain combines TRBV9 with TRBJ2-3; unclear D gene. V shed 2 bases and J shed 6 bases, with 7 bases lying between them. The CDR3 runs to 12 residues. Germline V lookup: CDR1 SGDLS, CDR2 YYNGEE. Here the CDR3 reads CASSVFMDTQYF. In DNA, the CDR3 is TGTGCCAGCAGCGTGTTCATGGATACGCAGTATTTT.

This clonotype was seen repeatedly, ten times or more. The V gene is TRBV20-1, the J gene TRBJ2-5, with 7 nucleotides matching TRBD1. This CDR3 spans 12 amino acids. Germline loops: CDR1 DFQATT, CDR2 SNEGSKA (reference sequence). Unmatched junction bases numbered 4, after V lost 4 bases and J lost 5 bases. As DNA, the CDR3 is TGCAGTGCTATGGACAGGAGGGAGACCCAGTACTTC. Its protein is CSAMDRRETQYF.

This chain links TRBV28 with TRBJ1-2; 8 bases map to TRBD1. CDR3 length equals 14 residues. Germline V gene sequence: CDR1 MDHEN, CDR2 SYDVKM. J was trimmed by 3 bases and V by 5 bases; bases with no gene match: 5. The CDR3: CASSQTGVYYGYTF. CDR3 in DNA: TGTGCCAGCAGTCAGACAGGGGTCTACTATGGCTACACCTTC.

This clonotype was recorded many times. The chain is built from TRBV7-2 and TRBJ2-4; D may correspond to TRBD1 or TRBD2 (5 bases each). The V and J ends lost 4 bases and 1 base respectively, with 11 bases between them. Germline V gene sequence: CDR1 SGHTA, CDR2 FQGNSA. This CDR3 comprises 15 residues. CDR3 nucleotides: TGTGCCAGCAGCTCTGAGGGGATGGCCAAAAACATTCAGTACTTC. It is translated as CASSSEGMAKNIQYF.

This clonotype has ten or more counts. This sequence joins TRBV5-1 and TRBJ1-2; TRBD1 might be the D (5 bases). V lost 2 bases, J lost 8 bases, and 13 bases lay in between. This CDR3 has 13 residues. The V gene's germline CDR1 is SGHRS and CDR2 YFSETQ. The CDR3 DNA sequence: TGCGCCAGCAGCTTCCCTGGGACGCCCGGCTACACCTTC. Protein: CASSFPGTPGYTF.

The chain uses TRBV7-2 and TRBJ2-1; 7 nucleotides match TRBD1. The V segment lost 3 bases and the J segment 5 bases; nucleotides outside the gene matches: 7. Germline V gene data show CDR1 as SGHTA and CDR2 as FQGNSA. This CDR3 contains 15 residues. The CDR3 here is CASSFRPTGHNEQFF. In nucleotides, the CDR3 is TGTGCCAGCAGCTTTCGTCCGACAGGGCACAATGAGCAGTTCTTC.